This T cell receptor (beta chain) was identified in a study of T cells in Graves' hyperthyroidism and ophthalmopathy. Between the trimmed V and J ends, which lost 1 base and 1 base, there was a span of 6 bases. This CDR3 region has 14 residues. Germline V gene data show CDR1 as SGHTA and CDR2 as FQGTGA. The study, taken as a whole, reports: Most thyroid clonotypes expanded above 0.001 appeared in blood too.

The hyperthyroidism was newly diagnosed and had lasted under 2 months; the patients were aged 18 to 65. Each diagnosis drew on symptoms, thyroxine, TRAb, thyroid ultrasound and orbital computed tomography findings. The authors took PBMCs from over 8.5 ml fresh peripheral blood. This clonotype has more than one count but fewer than ten. Its antigen is unidentified. Amplification of TCR beta CDR3 regions was performed using RNA transcripts as template. First-round RT-PCR targeting the TCR CDR3 was performed with the HTBI primer set. TCRdb re-derived calls from the multiplex PCR reads in MiXCR, one entry per CDR3 protein. The table has 600,000 to 650,000 distinct CDR3 sequences, roughly 17% seen once.

The receptor was derived from a woman aged 30 to 39 with Graves' hyperthyroidism. What was sequenced was blood. V is TRBV7-3 and J is TRBJ2-3, with D unresolved. For the CDR3, the DNA is TGTGCCAGCAGCTTAAGGTGGGGCACAGATACGCAGTATTTT. It codes for CASSLRWGTDTQYF.